The entry that follows covers one TCR beta chain sequence. Trimming left V 7 bases short and J 4 bases short, with 19 bases between. The length of the CDR3 is 14 residues. Germline V gene sequence: CDR1 GTSNPN, CDR2 SVGIG (reference sequence). This sample is part of a study of blood T cell repertoires in COVID-19. As handled by the study authors: Researchers report that nucleated cell counts were estimated from reference gene primer amplification. Method: immunoSEQ multiplex PCR; TCRdb's copy keeps in-frame clones and lacks some. V and J calls and clone size come straight from that table; D and trimming were deduced from the DNA. This sample carries approximately 150,000 clones, roughly 89% of them seen once, and the ten largest clones take 8.6%.

The receptor was derived from a woman in her 50s with active or convalescent COVID-19. The sample comprised peripheral blood. This rearrangement joins TRBV30 to TRBJ1-2, with TRBD1 as a possible D gene (5 bases). DNA for the CDR3: TGTGCCTCGAATCGGGGGGTAGGGAGCTATGGCTACACCTTC. Translated, it gives CASNRGVGSYGYTF. Together with reference TRBV30 and TRBJ1-2, the CDR3 gives the full variable domain: SQTIHQWPATLVQPVGSPLSLECTVEGTSNPNLYWYRQAAGRGLQLLFYSVGIGQISSEVPQNLSASRPQDRQFILSSKKLLLSDSGFYLCASNRGVGSYGYTFGSGTRLTVV.